The 7 T cell receptor beta chains given below trace back to one sample, sequenced in a study of OX40 agonist ivuxolimab in advanced cancers. Here immunoSEQ multiplex PCR was the method, and the copy in TCRdb shows in-frame clones only, minus some. The sample consists of over 30,000 clones, under 85% of them appearing once. The material sequenced was CD4+ or CD8+ T cells sorted from blood, taken in a trial of the OX40 agonist ivuxolimab. These TCRs come from an adult with an advanced solid tumor such as melanoma, head and neck, liver or kidney cancer.

The chain couples TRBV2 to TRBJ2-3; 10 bases agree with TRBD2. The CDR3 extends over 15 amino acids. V was clipped by 3 bases and J by 6 bases; unmatched bases: 6. Germline V CDR1 and CDR2: SNHLY, FYNNEI. DNA of the CDR3: TGTGCCAGCAGTGACCTAGCGGGGGTCGGGGATACGCAGTATTTT. This sequence encodes CASSDLAGVGDTQYF.

This chain connects TRBV7-7 to TRBJ2-1, with D uncertain. V was clipped by 1 base and J by 0 bases, with 7 bases between them. The CDR3 is made up of 15 amino acids. The germline gives CDR1 SSHAT, CDR2 FNYEAQ (reference sequence). The DNA for the CDR3 is TGTGCCAGCAGCTTAGAGATGAGCTCCTACAATGAGCAGTTCTTC. This codes for CASSLEMSSYNEQFF.

The chain recombines TRBV27 with TRBJ2-3; possibly TRBD1 or TRBD2 for D (6 bases each). Deletions cut 6 bases from V and 2 bases from J, with 18 bases between. Germline V gene data show CDR1 as MNHEY and CDR2 as SMNVEV (reference sequence). The length of the CDR3 is 16 residues. CDR3 DNA: TGTGCCAGCAGCGACTGGGGGGCGAGGGCCACAGATACGCAGTATTTT. It encodes CASSDWGARATDTQYF.

This clone was seen a single time. The CDR3 reads CASSLAPGPDTEAFF. The CDR3 DNA sequence: TGTGCCAGCAGCTTGGCTCCAGGCCCGGACACTGAAGCTTTCTTT. The genes are TRBV5-5 and TRBJ1-1; no definite D call. Germline V CDR1 and CDR2: SGHKS, YYEKEE (reference sequence). The CDR3 sequence is 15 residues long. V lost 0 bases, J lost 3 bases, and 12 bases lay in between.

The rearrangement links TRBV7-2 to TRBJ1-1; no clear D. From germline, CDR1 is SGHTA and CDR2 FQGNSA. Between the trimmed V and J ends, which lost 5 bases and 0 bases, there was a span of 10 bases. The CDR3 has 14 amino acids. CDR3 loop: CASSPGPLNTEAFF. In DNA form, the CDR3 reads TGTGCCAGCAGCCCCGGACCTTTGAACACTGAAGCTTTCTTT.

This clone has just a few counts. This chain uses TRBV30 with TRBJ1-4; TRBD1 aligns across 12 bases. This CDR3 comprises 19 residues. CDR1 GTSNPN and CDR2 SVGIG come from the germline V gene (reference sequence). Germline trimming cut 3 bases from V and 7 bases from J; bases unmatched to any gene: 18. CDR3 sequence reads: CAWRPPSRDRGLIFEKLFF. The DNA of the CDR3 is TGTGCCTGGAGACCCCCAAGTCGGGACAGGGGGCTCATTTTTGAAAAACTGTTTTTT.

This sequence joins TRBV5-1 and TRBJ2-1; 10 positions agree with TRBD1. Per germline, CDR1 SGHRS and CDR2 YFSETQ. This CDR3 is 15 amino acids long. The V gene end was trimmed by 6 bases and the J gene end by 7 bases; junction bases not matched to a gene: 10. The DNA for the CDR3 is TGCGCCAGCACCCAGACAGGGGGCTGGGGGAATGAGCAGTTCTTC. This encodes CASTQTGGWGNEQFF.